This TCR beta chain originates from a study of cytomegalovirus exposure and HLA in healthy donors. The PCR employed 60 Vbeta primers together with 13 Jbeta primers. Clones were sequenced by immunoSEQ multiplex PCR, and TCRdb holds only the in-frame ones, with some missing. This sample's table reports roughly 82,000 clones. V dropped 4 bases and J dropped 0 bases, with 13 bases sitting between them. This CDR3 has 16 amino acids. The germline V gene has CDR1 WNHNN and CDR2 SYGVQD (reference sequence). Sequencing input: PBMCs. The source is a woman in her sixties or seventies in good health and CMV-seronegative. The chain has TRBV10-1 and TRBJ1-3; D not certain. As DNA, the CDR3 is TGCGCCAGCAGTGCAGGTCAACCACTCTCTGGAAACACCATATATTTT. Translated: CASSAGQPLSGNTIYF.